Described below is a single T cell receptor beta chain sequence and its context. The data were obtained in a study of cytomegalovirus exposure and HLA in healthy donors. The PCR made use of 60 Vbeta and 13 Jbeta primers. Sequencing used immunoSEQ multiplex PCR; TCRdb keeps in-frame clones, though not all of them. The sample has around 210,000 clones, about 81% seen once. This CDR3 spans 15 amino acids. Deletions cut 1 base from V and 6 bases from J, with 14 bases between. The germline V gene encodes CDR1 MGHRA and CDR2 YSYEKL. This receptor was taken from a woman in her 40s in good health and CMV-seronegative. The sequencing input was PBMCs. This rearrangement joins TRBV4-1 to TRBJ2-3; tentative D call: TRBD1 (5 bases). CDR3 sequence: CASSQVGRRIDTQYF. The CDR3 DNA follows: TGCGCCAGCAGCCAAGTGGGGCGGAGAATTGATACGCAGTATTTT.